The rows below give T cell receptor beta chains drawn from one sample of a study of metastatic and nonmetastatic thyroid tumors. TCRdb re-analyzed the PCR reads through MiXCR. The data contain 37,000 or so clones, about a sixth of them singletons. Sequencing was carried out using blood. These receptors were collected from a male donor with papillary thyroid cancer or a benign thyroid nodule (not recorded which). Some clones in this sample may be carry-over from other donors' samples. Each CDR3 is given with its conserved first and last residue. The order of the fields is D gene, V gene, clone size, J gene, CDR3 DNA, CDR3 protein. D genes are given only for firm matches. A clone size is listed for some rows: how often the clone was seen (once, few, many), or a class if it is expanded.

TRBD1,TRBV20-1,many,TRBJ2-3,TGCAGTGCTCCTCCGGGACAGGGAAGGTATACGCAGTATTTT,CSAPPGQGRYTQYF
TRBD2,TRBV13,NA,TRBJ2-2,TGTGCCAGCAGCCCCGGGACTAGCGGGAGAGAGCTGAACACCGGGGAGCTGTTTTTT,CASSPGTSGRELNTGELFF
NA,TRBV2,NA,TRBJ2-5,TGTGCCAGCAGTGAAGCGACCTTGGGATGGGCCGGAGTTCAAGAGACCCAGTACTTC,CASSEATLGWAGVQETQYF
NA,TRBV18,many,TRBJ2-1,TGTGCCAGCTCACCACCCCAGGGGACGGGTGAGCAGTTCTTC,CASSPPQGTGEQFF
NA,TRBV5-1,NA,TRBJ2-7,TGCGCCAGCATCTTCAGGACGAGCTCCTACTATCAGTACTTC,CASIFRTSSYYQYF
NA,TRBV10-1,many,TRBJ2-5,TGCGCCAGCAGTCAGTTCATCTACCAAGAGACCCAGTACTTC,CASSQFIYQETQYF
NA,TRBV25-1,few,TRBJ2-7,TGTGCCAGCAGCCATGCCCATCGAACGGGCGAGCAGTACTTC,CASSHAHRTGEQYF
TRBD2,TRBV20-1,NA,TRBJ2-7,TGCAGTGCTAGAGATTCCCTAGCGGGGGGCTCCTACGAGCAGTACTTC,CSARDSLAGGSYEQYF
TRBD2,TRBV20-1,many,TRBJ2-1,TGCAGTGCTAGAGATCAAACTAGCGAAGCATCGCTGTTCTTC,CSARDQTSEASLFF
NA,TRBV5-1,many,TRBJ2-3,TGCGCCAGCAGCAAAGAAAGCACAGATACGCAGTATTTT,CASSKESTDTQYF
TRBD2,TRBV6-4,few,TRBJ2-3,TGTGCCAGCAGTTTAGCGGGAGGGACAGATATGCAGTATTTT,CASSLAGGTDMQYF
NA,TRBV12-3/TRBV12-4,NA,TRBJ1-5,TGTGCCAGCAGTCCCGGTAAATGGAACCAGCCCCAGCATTTT,CASSPGKWNQPQHF
NA,TRBV6-1,medium-sized,TRBJ1-3,TGTGCCAGCAGTGAGGGCGGACTCTCTGGAAACACCATATATTTT,CASSEGGLSGNTIYF
TRBD2,TRBV30,many,TRBJ2-2,TGTGCCTGGATGGTAGGGACTAGGAACACCGGGGAGCTGTTTTTT,CAWMVGTRNTGELFF
NA,TRBV5-5,many,TRBJ1-5,TGTGCCAGCAGCCCCTTGGGGGGAAATCAGCCCCAGCATTTT,CASSPLGGNQPQHF
TRBD2,TRBV2,medium-sized,TRBJ2-1,TGTGCCAGCTCCAGGCGGGAGGGGTCATACAATGAGCAGTTCTTC,CASSRREGSYNEQFF
TRBD2,TRBV5-6,many,TRBJ2-1,TGTGCCAGCAGCTCTCGGACTAGCGTGGCCAACAATGAGCAGTTCTTC,CASSSRTSVANNEQFF
TRBD1,TRBV6-1,NA,TRBJ1-5,TGTGCCAGCAGTGTAATCGGACAGGCTCAGCCCCAGCATTTT,CASSVIGQAQPQHF
NA,TRBV12-3/TRBV12-4,many,TRBJ2-3,TGTGCCAGCAGTTTTGGGGCAACAGATACGCAGTATTTT,CASSFGATDTQYF
NA,TRBV5-1,many,TRBJ1-1,TGCGCCAGCAGCTTGGTAGGAACCTTGAACACTGAAGCTTTCTTT,CASSLVGTLNTEAFF
NA,TRBV12-3/TRBV12-4,few,TRBJ2-7,TGTGCCAGCACCCACGAGTGGCGGGCGGGATCCACCACCTACGAGCAGTACTTC,CASTHEWRAGSTTYEQYF
NA,TRBV27,many,TRBJ2-7,TGTGCCAGCAGTTATGGAAACGAGCAGTACTTC,CASSYGNEQYF
NA,TRBV9,NA,TRBJ2-3,TGTGCCAGCAGCGTAGGCTCCGAGGTCCTAGCAGGACGCACGGATACGCAGTATTTT,CASSVGSEVLAGRTDTQYF
NA,TRBV2,many,TRBJ2-7,TGTGCCAGCAGTGTGGAGGGGTTGAACGAGCAGTACTTC,CASSVEGLNEQYF
NA,TRBV11-2,many,TRBJ1-6,TGTGCCAGCAGCTTAGATGCAAATAATTCACCCCTCCACTTT,CASSLDANNSPLHF
NA,TRBV25-1,many,TRBJ1-2,TGTGCCAGCAGTGATATAGGGGCTAACTATGGCTACACCTTC,CASSDIGANYGYTF
NA,TRBV10-3,many,TRBJ2-1,TGTGCCATCAGTGAGACTAATGAGCAGTTCTTC,CAISETNEQFF
NA,TRBV11-2,few,TRBJ2-3,TGTGCCAGCAGCTTAGAGAGATTCGGAACGACAGATACGCAGTATTTT,CASSLERFGTTDTQYF
TRBD1,TRBV7-2,many,TRBJ1-3,TGTGCCAGCACCCTGACAGGGCCCGGAAACACCATATATTTT,CASTLTGPGNTIYF
TRBD1,TRBV13,many,TRBJ1-2,TGTGCCAGCAGGGGATTGGACAGGGCCGGCTATGGCTACACCTTC,CASRGLDRAGYGYTF
NA,TRBV18,NA,TRBJ2-1,TGTGCCAGCTCTTTTACTAGCGGAGGGGGCACGAGTGAGCAGTTCTTC,CASSFTSGGGTSEQFF
TRBD1,TRBV19,many,TRBJ1-2,TGTGCCAGTAGTGAAGCGGGACAGACTAACTATGGCTACACCTTC,CASSEAGQTNYGYTF
NA,TRBV3-1,many,TRBJ1-2,TGTGCCAGCAGCCCGGCGGGACATGGCGGCTACACCTTC,CASSPAGHGGYTF
TRBD1,TRBV4-1,many,TRBJ2-7,TGCGCCAGCAGCCGAGGAAGTACAGGGGGCCCTAGGGTGCAGTACTTC,CASSRGSTGGPRVQYF
NA,TRBV11-2,NA,TRBJ2-3,TGTGCCAGCAGCTTCAAACCCGACCTCGATACGCAGTATTTT,CASSFKPDLDTQYF
NA,TRBV9,once,TRBJ2-7,TGTGCCAGCAGCCCCTTAGGCCAAGGGAACGAGCAGTACTTC,CASSPLGQGNEQYF
NA,TRBV18,many,TRBJ2-7,TGTGCCAGCTCACCACAGGGTACGAAATTCCGGCAGTACTTC,CASSPQGTKFRQYF
NA,TRBV7-9,NA,TRBJ2-2,TGTGCCAGCAGCTCGAATCGGGACGGCACCGGGGAGCTGTTTTTT,CASSSNRDGTGELFF
NA,TRBV6-1,NA,TRBJ1-5,TGTGCCAGCAGTCCGATATGGGGAGATAGCAATCGGCCCCAGCATTTT,CASSPIWGDSNRPQHF
NA,TRBV7-2,many,TRBJ1-1,TGTGCCAGCAGCTTAGGGTTTGCAGGGAACACTGAAGCTTTCTTT,CASSLGFAGNTEAFF
NA,TRBV27,many,TRBJ2-1,TGTGCCAGCAGCCGCCTTAACAATGAGCAGTTCTTC,CASSRLNNEQFF
NA,TRBV9,many,TRBJ2-5,TGTGCCAGCAGCGTAGGTAGCAGGGATCACCAAGAGACCCAGTACTTC,CASSVGSRDHQETQYF
NA,TRBV6-4,many,TRBJ1-2,TGTGCCAGCAGTGAAGGACCCAGCTATGGCTACACCTTC,CASSEGPSYGYTF
TRBD2,TRBV15,many,TRBJ2-3,TGTGCCACCAGCAGAGATTACAGCGGGACCACAGATACGCAGTATTTT,CATSRDYSGTTDTQYF
TRBD2,TRBV10-3,NA,TRBJ2-7,TGTGCCATCAGAAGAGGGACTAGCGGGATAGGGGAGCAGTACTTC,CAIRRGTSGIGEQYF
NA,TRBV11-2,many,TRBJ2-3,TGTGCCAGCAGCTTAGACTTACCGGATACGCAGTATTTT,CASSLDLPDTQYF
NA,TRBV28,many,TRBJ1-2,TGTGCCAGCACCCCCAGACAGTTTAACTATGGCTACACCTTC,CASTPRQFNYGYTF
NA,TRBV11-2,NA,TRBJ2-1,TGTGCCAGCAGCTTAGTATGGTCTTTGAGGGGCAATGAGCAGTTCTTC,CASSLVWSLRGNEQFF
NA,TRBV11-1,NA,TRBJ2-3,TGTGCCAGCAGCTTGAACTATGCAGATACGCAGTATTTT,CASSLNYADTQYF
NA,TRBV11-2,NA,TRBJ2-3,TGTGCCAGCAGCTTAGTTGGAAACCCGCGGGATACGCAGTATTTT,CASSLVGNPRDTQYF
NA,TRBV14,many,TRBJ2-6,TGTGCCAGCAGCCAAGATATGGGAAGGAGCTCTGGGGCCAACGCCCTGACTTTC,CASSQDMGRSSGANALTF
NA,TRBV28,NA,TRBJ2-3,TGTGCCAGCAGTTTAAGTACCGGGACCCCTACAGATACACAGTATTTT,CASSLSTGTPTDTQYF
NA,TRBV6-1,medium-sized,TRBJ2-7,TGTGCCAGCAGTGAAATGGGGACACGAGGGGACGAGCAGTACTTC,CASSEMGTRGDEQYF